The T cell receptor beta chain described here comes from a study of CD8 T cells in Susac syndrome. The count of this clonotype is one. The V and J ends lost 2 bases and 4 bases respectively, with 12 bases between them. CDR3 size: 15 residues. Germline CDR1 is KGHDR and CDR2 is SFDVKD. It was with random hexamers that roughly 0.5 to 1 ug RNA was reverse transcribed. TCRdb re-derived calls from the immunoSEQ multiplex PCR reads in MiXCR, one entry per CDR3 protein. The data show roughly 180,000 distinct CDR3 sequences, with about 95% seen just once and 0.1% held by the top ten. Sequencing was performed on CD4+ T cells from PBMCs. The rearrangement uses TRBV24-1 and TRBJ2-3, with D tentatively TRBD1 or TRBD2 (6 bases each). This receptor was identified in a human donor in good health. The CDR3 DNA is TGTGCCACCAGTGATTCTCGGGGGCTAGCAGATACGCAGTATTTT. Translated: CATSDSRGLADTQYF.